The source of this T cell receptor beta chain is a study of blood T cell repertoires in COVID-19. As for the study in general: The United States, Italy and Spain supplied acute and convalescent COVID-19 samples. T cells, B-cell-depleted T cells, or PBMCs supplied cDNA or gDNA.

How the authors handled the data: From reference gene primer amplification, estimates of nucleated cell counts were derived. Libraries were prepared by immunoSEQ multiplex PCR; TCRdb keeps only in-frame clonotypes and omits some of them. V and J calls and clone size are copied from that table; D and trimming were computed from the DNA. In the table there are 140,000 or so clones, roughly nine tenths of which are singletons. V trimming: 6 bases; J trimming: 7 bases; junction bases outside the gene matches: 8. Germline V gives CDR1 MNHEY, CDR2 SVGAGI. The CDR3 is 14 amino acids. V gene TRBV6-5 combines with J gene TRBJ1-4, with 7 bases identical to TRBD1. The source is a woman between 55 and 75 years old with active COVID-19. The sample comprised peripheral blood. CDR3 coding DNA: TGTGCCAGCAGCACAGGGGAAGGTGGTGAAAAACTGTTTTTT. It codes for CASSTGEGGEKLFF.